Following are 10 T cell receptor beta chains from one sample sequenced in a study of naive and memory T cell subsets. The beta constant-region primer was an equimolar mix of two oligonucleotides covering TRBC1 and TRBC2. MiXCR was run by TCRdb on the UMI-ligation and nested PCR reads, yielding one entry per CDR3 protein. The sample carries some 4,500 distinct CDR3 sequences, 6% to 9% recorded once. The sequenced material came from CD4+ TEMRA cells from blood. The subset was: effector memory re-expressing CD45RA, CD45RA+ CD27-. Receptor source: a human donor in good health.

A few counts support this clonotype. Just one base apart from a much larger clone, this may be a read error. The chain has TRBV6-5 and TRBJ2-7, with TRBD2 matching over 9 bases. The CDR3 extends over 14 amino acids. Germline-derived CDR1 and CDR2 are MNHEY and SVGAGI. With V trimmed by 7 bases and J by 2 bases, 6 bases remained unmatched. The CDR3, as DNA: TGTGCCAGCACCCCTAGCGGGATTCCCTACGAGCAGTACTTC. It is translated as CASTPSGIPYEQYF.

Only a few counts were recorded for this clonotype. The chain has TRBV4-1 and TRBJ1-1, with D unclear. The CDR3 has 14 residues. Germline values: CDR1 MGHRA, CDR2 YSYEKL. Trimming cost V 4 bases and J 5 bases, with 14 bases left between them. The CDR3 nucleotides read TGCGCCAGCAGCCCACAACCGGTGGGGACTGAAGCTTTCTTT. Translation gives CASSPQPVGTEAFF.

This clonotype was seen more than once but under ten times. The genes are TRBV6-6 and TRBJ2-5, with D possibly matching TRBD1 (5 bases). Germline V gene sequence: CDR1 MNHNY, CDR2 SVGAGI (reference sequence). The CDR3 is 11 residues long. V shed 2 bases and J shed 8 bases, with 6 bases lying between them. Here the CDR3 reads CASSYQGTQYF. For the CDR3, the DNA is TGTGCCAGCAGTTACCAGGGAACCCAGTACTTC.

DNA for the CDR3: TGTGCCAGCAGCCAAGATCCGAGAAAGAGCGGAGGTTACAATGGCCAGCCCCAGCATTTT. Amino acids: CASSQDPRKSGGYNGQPQHF. This sequence joins TRBV3-1 and TRBJ1-5; D unclear. The germline V gene has CDR1 LGHDT and CDR2 YNNKEL (reference sequence). Trimming shortened V by 0 bases and J by 7 bases, and 28 bases separated the two germline ends. This CDR3 contains 20 residues.

This clonotype turned up a few times. This chain connects TRBV7-2 to TRBJ1-1; 9 bases are shared with TRBD1. Trimming removed 5 bases from V and 4 bases from J; junction bases left unmatched: 8. The CDR3 spans 15 residues. CDR1 is SGHTA, CDR2 FQGNSA, per germline. In DNA form, the CDR3 reads TGTGCCAGCAGCCCGGGACAGGGTTTGGCCACTGAAGCTTTCTTT. It specifies CASSPGQGLATEAFF.

V usage is TRBV29-1 and J usage is TRBJ2-3, with 11 positions matching TRBD2. There are 15 residues in the CDR3. J was trimmed by 1 base and V by 7 bases; bases with no gene match: 7. Germline V gives CDR1 SQVTM, CDR2 ANQGSEA. CDR3 residues: CSASRLAGRTDTQYF. The CDR3 bases are TGCAGCGCTTCGAGACTAGCGGGACGCACAGATACGCAGTATTTT.

Sample share makes this clonotype medium-sized. The rearrangement links TRBV5-6 to TRBJ1-6; 7 nucleotides align to TRBD1. This CDR3 has 16 residues. Trimming cost V 1 base and J 3 bases; bases outside gene matches: 4. Germline CDR1 SGHDT, CDR2 YYEEEE. This chain's CDR3 is CASSLYAGGYNSPLHF. The CDR3 DNA reads TGTGCCAGCAGCTTGTATGCAGGGGGCTATAATTCACCCCTCCACTTT.

This clonotype was seen at least ten times. This chain uses TRBV27 with TRBJ2-1; D may match TRBD1 or TRBD2 (5 bases each). Germline-derived CDR1 and CDR2 are MNHEY and SMNVEV (reference sequence). The CDR3 runs 16 residues. Trimming removed 2 bases at V and 4 bases at J, with 15 bases between. CDR3 coding DNA: TGTGCCAGCAGTTTACCGGGGCCCGTCGTGTACAATGAGCAGTTCTTC. Its translation: CASSLPGPVVYNEQFF.

This clonotype was recorded a few times. CDR3 coding DNA: TGCGCCAGCAGTGATGGGGGGAATGGCGAGCAGTACTTC. Amino acid sequence: CASSDGGNGEQYF. This chain uses TRBV5-1 with TRBJ2-7, with a weak D call TRBD2 (6 bases). This CDR3 has 13 amino acids. The germline V gene has CDR1 SGHRS and CDR2 YFSETQ. V gave up 5 bases and J gave up 6 bases, with 15 bases separating them.

This clonotype was seen ten or more times. The chain couples TRBV20-1 to TRBJ1-2; TRBD1 agrees at 10 bases. The CDR3 sequence is 14 residues long. J gave up 4 bases and V 5 bases, and 7 bases lay outside the gene matches. The germline V gene encodes CDR1 DFQATT and CDR2 SNEGSKA (reference sequence). CDR3 nucleotides: TGCAGTGCTTCCCGGGACAGGGGCGGCTATGGCTACACCTTC. Protein sequence: CSASRDRGGYGYTF.